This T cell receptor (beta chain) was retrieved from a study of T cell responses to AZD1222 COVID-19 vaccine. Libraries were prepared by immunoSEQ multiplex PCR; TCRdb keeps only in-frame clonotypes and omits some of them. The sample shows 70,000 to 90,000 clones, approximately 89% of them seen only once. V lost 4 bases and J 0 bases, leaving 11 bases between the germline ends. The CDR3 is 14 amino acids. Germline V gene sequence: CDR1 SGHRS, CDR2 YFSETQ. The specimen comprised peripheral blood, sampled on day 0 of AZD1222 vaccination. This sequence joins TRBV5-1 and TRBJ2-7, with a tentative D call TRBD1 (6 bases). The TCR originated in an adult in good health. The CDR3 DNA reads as TGCGCCAGCAGCCCGGACAGCTACTCCTACGAGCAGTACTTC. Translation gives CASSPDSYSYEQYF.